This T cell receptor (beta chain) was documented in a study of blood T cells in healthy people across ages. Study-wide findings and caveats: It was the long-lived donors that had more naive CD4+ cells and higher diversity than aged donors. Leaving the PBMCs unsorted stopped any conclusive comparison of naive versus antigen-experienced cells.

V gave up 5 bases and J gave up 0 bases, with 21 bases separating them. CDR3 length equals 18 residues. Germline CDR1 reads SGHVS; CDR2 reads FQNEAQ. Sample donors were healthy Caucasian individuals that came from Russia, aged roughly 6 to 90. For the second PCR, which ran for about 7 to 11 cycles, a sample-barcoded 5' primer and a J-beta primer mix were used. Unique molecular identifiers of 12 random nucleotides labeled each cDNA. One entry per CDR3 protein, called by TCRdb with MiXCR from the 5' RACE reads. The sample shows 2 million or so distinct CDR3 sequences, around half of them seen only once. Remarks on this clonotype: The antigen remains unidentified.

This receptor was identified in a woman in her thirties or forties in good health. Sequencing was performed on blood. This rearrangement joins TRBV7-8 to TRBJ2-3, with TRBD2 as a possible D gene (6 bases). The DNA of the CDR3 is TGTGCCAGCAGCCGCAAACAGCTCCGCGGGGCTAGCACAGATACGCAGTATTTT. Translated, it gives CASSRKQLRGASTDTQYF.